The rows below give T cell receptor beta chains drawn from one sample of a study of identical twins. MiXCR, run by TCRdb on the 5' RACE reads, gives a single entry per CDR3 protein. The table includes 470,000 or so distinct CDR3 sequences, around 24% detected once. A further study also used this sample, focusing on T cells expressing NK-cell markers.

The sample consisted of CD4+ T cells sorted from blood. All receptors derive from a woman between 18 and 30 years old in good health. The CDR3 runs from the conserved cysteine through the conserved F or W. Each record gives: CDR3 protein, CDR3 DNA, V gene, clone size, J gene, D gene. D genes are given only for firm matches. The listing skips clone size in some rows; elsewhere it reads once, few, many or a size class.

CSARPSFVGGRTEAFF | TGCAGTGCTAGGCCGAGTTTTGTGGGGGGGCGCACTGAAGCTTTCTTT | TRBV20-1 | few | TRBJ1-1 | NA
CASSEAGLVATQYF | TGTGCCAGCAGTGAAGCAGGTTTGGTGGCGACCCAGTACTTC | TRBV6-1 | few | TRBJ2-5 | NA
CASSPRRQKLNNEQFF | TGTGCCAGCAGTCCTCGGCGACAGAAGCTAAACAATGAGCAGTTCTTC | TRBV12-3/TRBV12-4 | few | TRBJ2-1 | NA
CASSLTSGAGGYYNEQFF | TGCGCCAGCAGCTTGACCTCAGGAGCGGGGGGGTACTACAATGAGCAGTTCTTC | TRBV5-1 | many | TRBJ2-1 | TRBD2
CASSLGNRGTEAFF | TGTGCCAGCAGTTTAGGTAACAGGGGCACTGAAGCTTTCTTT | TRBV27 | NA | TRBJ1-1 | TRBD1
CASSPSQGFLSEQYF | TGTGCCAGCAGCCCATCACAGGGTTTTCTCTCCGAGCAGTACTTC | TRBV7-6 | NA | TRBJ2-7 | NA
CASSAGPPVTEQFF | TGTGCCAGCAGCGCAGGACCCCCGGTGACTGAGCAGTTCTTC | TRBV7-8 | NA | TRBJ2-1 | NA
CASSYASAEGYGYTF | TGTGCCAGCAGTTACGCGTCAGCCGAGGGCTATGGCTACACCTTC | TRBV6-5 | few | TRBJ1-2 | NA
CASSRASGSYNEQFF | TGTGCCAGCAGCCGAGCTAGCGGTTCCTACAATGAGCAGTTCTTC | TRBV3-1 | few | TRBJ2-1 | TRBD2
CASSEDLSSYEQYF | TGCGCCAGCAGTGAAGACTTGAGCTCCTACGAGCAGTACTTC | TRBV10-2 | few | TRBJ2-7 | NA
CASTLGQEKGYTF | TGTGCCAGCACCCTAGGACAGGAAAAAGGCTACACCTTC | TRBV12-3/TRBV12-4 | few | TRBJ1-2 | TRBD1
CASSAGQGAMGMNTEAFF | TGCGCCAGCAGCGCGGGACAGGGGGCGATGGGGATGAACACTGAAGCTTTCTTT | TRBV5-1 | NA | TRBJ1-1 | TRBD1
CASSQISAGQDTQYF | TGCGCCAGCAGCCAAATTAGCGCCGGCCAAGATACGCAGTATTTT | TRBV4-3 | few | TRBJ2-3 | NA
CASSRDRGTSFEQYF | TGTGCCAGCAGTCGAGACAGGGGGACATCCTTCGAGCAGTACTTC | TRBV7-2 | NA | TRBJ2-7 | TRBD1
CSALGGRGADTQYF | TGCAGCGCCCTTGGCGGGCGGGGTGCCGATACGCAGTATTTT | TRBV29-1 | many | TRBJ2-3 | NA
CASSRVKNEQFF | TGTGCCAGTAGTAGAGTAAAGAATGAGCAGTTCTTC | TRBV19 | NA | TRBJ2-1 | NA
CSAPGVTDTQYF | TGCAGTGCTCCGGGTGTCACAGATACGCAGTATTTT | TRBV20-1 | NA | TRBJ2-3 | NA
CASSPFTGTLKNTEAFF | TGTGCCAGCTCACCTTTCACGGGGACATTAAAGAACACTGAAGCTTTCTTT | TRBV18 | NA | TRBJ1-1 | NA
CASSHGGSGANVLTF | TGCGCCAGCAGCCATGGAGGTTCTGGGGCCAACGTCCTGACTTTC | TRBV5-1 | few | TRBJ2-6 | NA
CASRGPNSYNEQFF | TGTGCCAGCAGGGGGCCAAATTCCTACAATGAGCAGTTCTTC | TRBV12-3/TRBV12-4 | NA | TRBJ2-1 | NA
CASSLAPNRHNYGYTF | TGTGCCAGCAGCTTAGCTCCAAACCGACATAACTATGGCTACACCTTC | TRBV7-2 | few | TRBJ1-2 | NA
CASRQRGAGNEQYF | TGTGCCAGCAGACAAAGGGGGGCGGGCAACGAGCAGTACTTC | TRBV12-3/TRBV12-4 | few | TRBJ2-7 | NA
CASSVGLAGVNVYEQYF | TGCGCCAGCAGCGTCGGACTAGCGGGAGTTAACGTTTACGAGCAGTACTTC | TRBV5-1 | few | TRBJ2-7 | TRBD2
CASSRQTSSYNEQFF | TGTGCCAGCAGCCGACAGACAAGCTCCTACAATGAGCAGTTCTTC | TRBV12-3/TRBV12-4 | NA | TRBJ2-1 | NA
CASSFVKQAQETQYF | TGCGCCAGCAGCTTTGTGAAGCAGGCTCAAGAGACCCAGTACTTC | TRBV5-1 | NA | TRBJ2-5 | NA
CASSIPGRRSGNTIYF | TGTGCCAGTAGTATTCCGGGACGCCGATCTGGAAACACCATATATTTT | TRBV19 | NA | TRBJ1-3 | NA
CASSPPTGGHGYTF | TGTGCCAGCTCACCGCCGACAGGGGGCCATGGCTACACCTTC | TRBV18 | NA | TRBJ1-2 | TRBD1
CASSSQGGQEHNEQFF | TGCGCCAGCAGCTCACAAGGAGGACAGGAGCACAATGAGCAGTTCTTC | TRBV5-1 | many | TRBJ2-1 | TRBD1
CASGRNSTDTQYF | TGCGCCAGCGGGAGGAACAGCACAGATACGCAGTATTTT | TRBV10-1 | once | TRBJ2-3 | NA
CSARDQGGGSPLHF | TGCAGTGCTAGAGATCAGGGGGGGGGATCACCCCTCCACTTT | TRBV20-1 | many | TRBJ1-6 | TRBD1
CSAIDGYTEAFF | TGCAGTGCGATCGACGGTTACACTGAAGCTTTCTTT | TRBV20-1 | few | TRBJ1-1 | NA
CSSTQGASYNEQFF | TGCAGCTCTACACAGGGGGCCTCCTACAATGAGCAGTTCTTC | TRBV29-1 | NA | TRBJ2-1 | TRBD1
CSARDGSREGGAGELFF | TGCAGTGCTAGAGATGGGTCCCGGGAGGGCGGGGCCGGGGAGCTGTTTTTT | TRBV20-1 | NA | TRBJ2-2 | TRBD2
CASSRPLTGDEQFF | TGCGCCAGCAGTCGACCGCTTACTGGCGATGAGCAGTTCTTC | TRBV5-1 | once | TRBJ2-1 | NA
CASSRTGAEKLFF | TGCGCCAGCAGTAGGACAGGGGCTGAAAAACTGTTTTTT | TRBV5-1 | few | TRBJ1-4 | TRBD1
CASSWGGTSQETQYF | TGTGCCAGCAGTTGGGGGGGAACCAGCCAAGAGACCCAGTACTTC | TRBV12-3/TRBV12-4 | many | TRBJ2-5 | TRBD2
CASRGPIPGELFF | TGTGCCAGCAGGGGCCCCATCCCCGGGGAGCTGTTTTTT | TRBV27 | NA | TRBJ2-2 | NA
CASAEQENTEAFF | TGTGCCAGCGCGGAACAGGAGAACACTGAAGCTTTCTTT | TRBV18 | NA | TRBJ1-1 | NA
CASSLVLWGESNEQFF | TGTGCCAGCAGTTTAGTTCTGTGGGGGGAGAGCAATGAGCAGTTCTTC | TRBV12-3/TRBV12-4 | NA | TRBJ2-1 | NA
CASSYKAGSSYEQYF | TGTGCCAGCAGTTACAAGGCGGGTAGCTCCTACGAGCAGTACTTC | TRBV6-5 | few | TRBJ2-7 | NA
CSVDRQGGVNTEAFF | TGCAGCGTTGACCGACAGGGGGGCGTGAACACTGAAGCTTTCTTT | TRBV29-1 | many | TRBJ1-1 | TRBD1
CSATDMGVPSYNEQFF | TGCAGTGCTACCGATATGGGAGTTCCCTCCTACAATGAGCAGTTCTTC | TRBV20-1 | few | TRBJ2-1 | NA